The source of this TCR beta chain is a study of T cell responses to AZD1222 COVID-19 vaccine. Overall study results and limits: Distributed over spike, vaccine-associated CD4 TCRs predominated at 160-218 and 743-854.

Clones were read by immunoSEQ multiplex PCR, and TCRdb kept only the in-frame ones, dropping some. The table shows 85,000 to 90,000 clones, with approximately 86% occurring only once. To note about this clone: The antigen remains undetermined.

From germline, CDR1 is SNHLY and CDR2 FYNNEI. This CDR3 has 16 residues. V lost 3 bases to trimming and J lost 3 bases, with 18 bases between them. The clonotype was recovered from an adult in good health. This sequence joins TRBV2 and TRBJ2-7, with D possibly being TRBD1 (5 bases). This specimen was peripheral blood, taken on day 0 of MenACWY control vaccination. CDR3 sequence reads: CASSDLFTDRLYEQYF. As DNA, the CDR3 is TGTGCCAGCAGTGACCTTTTTACTGACAGACTCTACGAGCAGTACTTC.